Below, 24 T cell receptor beta chains from the same sample are listed, as sequenced in a study of blood T cell repertoires in COVID-19. The method was immunoSEQ multiplex PCR; TCRdb's version includes in-frame clones alone and lacks a portion of them. The sample holds about 330,000 clones, around 89% seen once. The sample taken for sequencing was peripheral blood. The receptors come from a woman between 50 and 59 years old with active or convalescent COVID-19.

The chain recombines TRBV4-1 with TRBJ2-1, with TRBD2 matching over 7 bases. There are 18 residues in the CDR3. Germline assignment: CDR1 MGHRA and CDR2 YSYEKL. V shed 1 base and J 0 bases; nucleotides not matched to a gene: 9. CDR3 protein: CASSQGPSGQNSYNEQFF. The DNA of the CDR3 is TGCGCCAGCAGCCAAGGTCCTAGCGGACAAAACTCCTACAATGAGCAGTTCTTC.

The chain couples TRBV11-1 to TRBJ1-1, with D possibly TRBD1 on 6 matching bases. The CDR3 covers 14 residues. V dropped 6 bases and J dropped 4 bases, with 15 bases sitting between them. Germline CDR1 and CDR2: SGHAT and FQDESV (reference sequence). As DNA, the CDR3 is TGTGCCAGCAGGCGAGGGGGTTCAGGCACTGAAGCTTTCTTT. Translation: CASRRGGSGTEAFF. The complete variable domain, with remaining parts taken from reference TRBV11-1 and TRBJ1-1, reads EAEVAQSPRYKITEKSQAVAFWCDPISGHATLYWYRQILGQGPELLVQFQDESVVDDSQLPKDRFSAERLKGVDSTLKIQPAELGDSAMYLCASRRGGSGTEAFFGQGTRLTVV.

The genes are TRBV7-2 and TRBJ1-3, with 7 positions matching TRBD1. V lost 1 base and J lost 1; bases outside the gene matches: 7. Germline V lookup: CDR1 SGHTA, CDR2 FQGNSA. The CDR3 consists of 17 residues. The CDR3 protein is CASSLDPGGWSGNTIYF. The CDR3 coding sequence is TGTGCCAGCAGCTTAGACCCAGGGGGTTGGTCTGGAAACACCATATATTTT.

The CDR3, as DNA: TGCGCCAGCAGCCAAGATTATGGGGGCCTGACTTACGAGCAGTACTTC. As protein: CASSQDYGGLTYEQYF. The chain joins TRBV4-3 to TRBJ2-7; weak D call: TRBD1 (6 bases). Looked up from germline, CDR1 is LGHNA and CDR2 is YSLEER. CDR3 length equals 16 residues. Trimming left V 0 bases short and J 4 bases short, with 16 bases between.

This chain connects TRBV7-2 to TRBJ2-7; maybe TRBD1 (5 bases). This CDR3 is built from 11 residues. Germline loops: CDR1 SGHTA, CDR2 FQGNSA. The V gene lost 5 bases and the J gene lost 6 bases, with 8 bases spanning the gap. The CDR3 reads CASSARGEQYF. Here the CDR3 DNA reads TGTGCCAGCAGCGCAAGGGGCGAGCAGTACTTC.

V gene TRBV30 combines with J gene TRBJ1-6, with D unresolved. V lost 0 bases and J lost 0, with 12 bases in between. The CDR3 is made up of 17 amino acids. The germline CDR1 and CDR2 sequences are GTSNPN and SVGIG (reference sequence). The chain's CDR3 is CAWSVRPVSSYNSPLHF. The CDR3 nucleotides are TGTGCCTGGAGTGTACGTCCGGTGAGCTCCTATAATTCACCCCTCCACTTT.

The chain has TRBV28 and TRBJ1-4, with a tentative D call TRBD1 (5 bases). CDR3 length: 14 residues. The germline V gene has CDR1 MDHEN and CDR2 SYDVKM. The V end was cut by 6 bases, the J end by 10 bases, with 18 bases between. CDR3 sequence reads: CASSAGTPGGKLFF. In nucleotides, the CDR3 is TGTGCCAGCAGCGCCGGGACTCCGGGGGGAAAACTGTTTTTT.

This sequence joins TRBV4-1 and TRBJ2-7; 13 bases match TRBD2. In germline, CDR1 is MGHRA, CDR2 YSYEKL. Trimming removed 3 bases from V and 4 bases from J; junction bases left unmatched: 3. The CDR3 is 15 amino acids. The CDR3 sequence is CASSHTSGRAYEQYF. Written as DNA, the CDR3 is TGCGCCAGCAGCCATACTAGCGGGAGGGCTTACGAGCAGTACTTC.

The V and J genes are TRBV5-1 and TRBJ2-2; 7 positions match TRBD1. The CDR3 runs 17 residues. Germline V CDR1 and CDR2: SGHRS, YFSETQ. The J segment lost 3 bases and the V segment lost 3 bases, leaving 11 bases of the junction unmatched. In nucleotides, the CDR3 is TGCGCCAGCAGCTCGGATTCCGGGACAGCGTACACCGGGGAGCTGTTTTTT. Translated: CASSSDSGTAYTGELFF.

The chain links TRBV11-2 to TRBJ1-4; the D is unclear. The CDR3 has 16 residues. Looked up from germline, CDR1 is SGHAT and CDR2 is FQNNGV. The V end lost 1 base, the J end lost 7 bases, and 16 bases lay between the germline ends. The CDR3 reads CASSLGGGLLSEKLFF. In nucleotides, the CDR3 is TGTGCCAGCAGCTTAGGAGGAGGGTTACTAAGTGAAAAACTGTTTTTT.

A single count supports this clone. V gene TRBV9 combines with J gene TRBJ2-3; the D gene is possibly TRBD1 (5 bases). Germline-derived CDR1 and CDR2 are SGDLS and YYNGEE. The CDR3 runs to 15 residues. Deletions cut 1 base from V and 2 bases from J, with 11 bases between. The CDR3 here is CASSVIGRDTDTQYF. The CDR3 DNA sequence: TGTGCCAGCAGCGTAATCGGCAGGGACACAGATACGCAGTATTTT.

The chain has TRBV5-6 and TRBJ2-5, with 11 bases that match TRBD1. The CDR3 consists of 16 residues. J lost 2 bases, V lost 1 base, and 4 bases had no gene match. Germline V lookup: CDR1 SGHDT, CDR2 YYEEEE. Here the CDR3 reads CASSLRGTGGQETQYF. DNA of the CDR3: TGTGCCAGCAGCTTGAGAGGGACAGGGGGTCAAGAGACCCAGTACTTC.

V and J are TRBV27 and TRBJ1-1, with a possible D match to TRBD1 (6 bases). The V and J ends lost 1 base and 4 bases respectively, with 10 bases between them. The V gene's germline CDR1 is MNHEY and CDR2 SMNVEV (reference sequence). The CDR3 runs 14 residues. The CDR3 DNA is TGTGCCAGCAGTTTATTAGGGGGGGGCACTGAAGCTTTCTTT. Translating gives CASSLLGGGTEAFF.

The J gene is TRBJ2-5, the V gene TRBV7-3; TRBD1 matches at 9 bases. The CDR3 spans 14 residues. Germline V lookup: CDR1 SGHTA, CDR2 FQGTGA. Germline trimming cut 3 bases from V and 4 bases from J; bases unmatched to any gene: 3. Here the CDR3 reads CASSFTGGSETQYF. DNA of the CDR3: TGTGCCAGCAGCTTCACAGGGGGCTCAGAGACCCAGTACTTC.

The chain has TRBV6-5 and TRBJ1-4, with D hard to call. The CDR3 length is 14 residues. CDR1 is MNHEY and CDR2 is SVGAGI in the germline V gene. The V end was cut by 5 bases, the J end by 7 bases, with 14 bases between. The DNA for the CDR3 is TGTGCCAGCAGTCTTACTACACGGGGTGAAAAACTGTTTTTT. Its translation: CASSLTTRGEKLFF.

The CDR3 is CASSRTGFGYTF. CDR3 nucleotides: TGTGCCAGCAGCCGGACAGGTTTTGGCTACACCTTC. The chain uses TRBV12-3 or TRBV12-4 and TRBJ1-2; 7 bases match TRBD1. V was clipped by 6 bases and J by 7 bases; unmatched bases: 5. This CDR3 contains 12 residues.

The chain joins TRBV9 to TRBJ2-1; 10 positions match TRBD2. Unmatched junction bases numbered 9, after V lost 3 bases and J lost 6 bases. The germline gives CDR1 SGDLS, CDR2 YYNGEE. This CDR3 is built from 16 residues. CDR3 DNA sequence: TGTGCCAGCAGCGAGTGGGGAGCTAGCGGGAGCAATGAGCAGTTCTTC. Residues: CASSEWGASGSNEQFF.

The chain joins TRBV28 to TRBJ2-5; weak D call: TRBD1 (5 bases). The CDR3 spans 13 residues. The V gene's germline CDR1 is MDHEN and CDR2 SYDVKM. V lost 1 base and J 3 bases, leaving 6 bases between the germline ends. For the CDR3, the DNA is TGTGCCAGCAGTTTATCGACAGAAGAGACCCAGTACTTC. Translated: CASSLSTEETQYF.

The gene calls are TRBV7-2 and TRBJ2-7, with 7 bases lining up with TRBD1. Germline CDR1 SGHTA, CDR2 FQGNSA. CDR3 size: 14 residues. V shed 5 bases, J shed 0 bases, and the junction held 4 bases outside the gene matches. CDR3 sequence: CASSPGQTSYEQYF. CDR3 bases: TGTGCCAGCAGCCCGGGACAGACCTCCTACGAGCAGTACTTC.

This chain uses TRBV5-4 with TRBJ2-7; 7 nucleotides agree with TRBD2. The J segment lost 3 bases and the V segment lost 0 bases, leaving 3 bases of the junction unmatched. The CDR3 length is 14 residues. The V gene's germline CDR1 is SGHNT and CDR2 YYREEE (reference sequence). The CDR3 coding sequence is TGTGCCAGCAGCTTGGCTAGCGGCCACTACGAGCAGTACTTC. Its protein product is CASSLASGHYEQYF.

This sequence joins TRBV27 and TRBJ2-7, with D uncertain. This CDR3 spans 14 amino acids. V gave up 3 bases and J gave up 3 bases, with 12 bases separating them. The germline CDR1 and CDR2 sequences are MNHEY and SMNVEV (reference sequence). CDR3 DNA: TGTGCCAGCAGTTTTTCAAACGGTTTCTACGAGCAGTACTTC. This codes for CASSFSNGFYEQYF.

This clone was seen a single time. The chain joins TRBV19 to TRBJ1-5; possible D gene TRBD1, 5 bases. Germline V gene lookup returns CDR1 LNHDA and CDR2 SQIVND (reference sequence). This CDR3 spans 15 amino acids. V lost 5 bases and J lost 3, with 14 bases in between. The CDR3 DNA is TGTGCCAGTAGTCCCCGGGGGAACAACAATCAGCCCCAGCATTTT. It codes for CASSPRGNNNQPQHF.

This clone was seen a single time. The rearrangement links TRBV7-2 to TRBJ1-5; perhaps TRBD1 as D (6 bases). The CDR3 extends over 15 amino acids. V lost 4 bases and J lost 3, with 13 bases in between. In germline, CDR1 is SGHTA, CDR2 FQGNSA. DNA of the CDR3: TGTGCCAGCAGCTCCAGGGGTGTTAACAATCAGCCCCAGCATTTT. This translates into CASSSRGVNNQPQHF.

The V gene is TRBV6-2 or TRBV6-3, the J gene TRBJ2-5, with TRBD2 matching over 10 bases. The CDR3 is made up of 17 amino acids. The ends lost 6 bases at V and 5 bases at J; junction bases unmatched: 15. CDR1 is MNHEY, CDR2 SVGEGT, per germline. The CDR3 sequence: CASSPPGLAGVGETQYF. DNA for the CDR3: TGTGCCAGCAGCCCCCCGGGCCTAGCGGGGGTCGGGGAGACCCAGTACTTC.